One T cell receptor (beta chain) is described in this entry. This sample is drawn from a study of blood T cell repertoires in COVID-19. Assay: immunoSEQ multiplex PCR; the TCRdb copy retains only in-frame clones and omits some. The sample includes 150,000 to 200,000 clones, almost 85% seen only once; the top ten take 22%. This CDR3 is 15 amino acids long. V shed 2 bases and J 5 bases; nucleotides not matched to a gene: 3. Germline values: CDR1 SGHTA, CDR2 FQGNSA. The receptor was isolated from an elderly woman with acute or convalescent COVID-19. Sequencing was carried out using peripheral blood. The V and J genes are TRBV7-2 and TRBJ2-1; 10 bases agree with TRBD1. The CDR3 sequence: CASSLRGQGNNEQFF. The CDR3 DNA reads TGTGCCAGCAGCTTAAGGGGACAGGGGAACAATGAGCAGTTCTTC.